These 32 T cell receptor beta chains were sequenced from one sample in a study of immune cell composition in non-small cell lung cancer. Normal lung was sampled as far from the tumour as possible, at least 3 cm. Method: immunoSEQ multiplex PCR; TCRdb's copy keeps in-frame clones and lacks some. The sample has some 10,000 clones; roughly 80% are singletons. Input material: non-adjacent lung tissue. The receptors were gathered from a human donor with non-small cell lung cancer.

On this clone itself: An end of the junction differs from the germline gene, which may be a read error. The J gene is TRBJ2-7, the V gene TRBV7-6; unclear D gene. This CDR3 comprises 12 residues. CDR1 is SGHVS, CDR2 FNYEAQ, per germline. For the CDR3, the DNA is TGTGCCAGCAGCTTAGATGGTCGTGAGTGTGGCTTC. Protein: CASSLDGRECGF.

This clone was detected only a few times. The rearrangement links TRBV28 to TRBJ1-2, with D unclear. The length of the CDR3 is 15 residues. Trimming cost V 2 bases and J 5 bases, with 15 bases left between them. Germline-derived CDR1 and CDR2 are MDHEN and SYDVKM. In DNA form, the CDR3 reads TGTGCCAGCAGTTTACCGGGCGCCGGTACTTATGGCTACACCTTC. Protein: CASSLPGAGTYGYTF.

The gene calls are TRBV11-2 and TRBJ2-1; TRBD2 agrees at 7 bases. Germline-derived CDR1 and CDR2 are SGHAT and FQNNGV. The CDR3 covers 15 residues. J lost 4 bases, V lost 0 bases, and 3 bases had no gene match. Here the CDR3 DNA reads TGTGCCAGCAGCTTAGATCTTAGCGGGTACAATGAGCAGTTCTTC. Protein: CASSLDLSGYNEQFF.

To note about this clone: Different DNA sequences within this sample yield the same CDR3. The gene calls are TRBV11-3 and TRBJ2-3; 8 bases fit TRBD2. Germline CDR1 and CDR2: SGHNT and YENEEA. CDR3 size: 15 residues. V trimming: 5 bases; J trimming: 2 bases; junction bases outside the gene matches: 6. CDR3 in amino acids: CASSPGGGPTDTQYF. In DNA form, the CDR3 reads TGTGCCAGCAGCCCCGGGGGGGGGCCCACAGATACGCAGTATTTT.

CDR3: CASSFWGNLRGDEQFF. CDR3 in DNA: TGTGCCAGCAGCTTTTGGGGGAACTTGAGGGGTGATGAGCAGTTCTTC. The V and J genes are TRBV11-2 and TRBJ2-1; either TRBD1 or TRBD2 may supply D (5 bases each). V lost 3 bases, J lost 8 bases, and 20 bases lay in between. The CDR3 sequence is 16 residues long. Germline V gene sequence: CDR1 SGHAT, CDR2 FQNNGV.

This clone was seen a few times. The chain recombines TRBV25-1 with TRBJ2-3; maybe TRBD2 (6 bases). The germline V gene has CDR1 MGHDK and CDR2 SYGVNS. Deletions cut 9 bases from V and 1 base from J, with 11 bases between. The CDR3 consists of 13 residues. The CDR3 protein is CARLDYCTDTQYF. CDR3 coding DNA: TGTGCCAGACTGGACTACTGCACAGATACGCAGTATTTT.

The chain employs TRBV7-9 and TRBJ1-6; 10 nucleotides agree with TRBD1. This CDR3 contains 14 residues. Losses at the gene ends were 5 bases for V and 5 bases for J; bases not matched to a gene: 0. CDR1 is SEHNR, CDR2 FQNEAQ, per germline (reference sequence). CDR3 nucleotide sequence: TGTGCCAGCAGCGACAGGGGGCATAATTCACCCCTCCACTTT. Translated, it gives CASSDRGHNSPLHF.

The gene calls are TRBV5-1 and TRBJ2-2, with 9 nucleotides matching TRBD2. CDR3 size: 16 residues. J gave up 4 bases and V 0 bases, and 4 bases lay outside the gene matches. CDR1 SGHRS and CDR2 YFSETQ come from the germline V gene. In nucleotides, the CDR3 is TGCGCCAGCAGCTTGGGGGTAGCGGGAGTCACCGGGGAGCTGTTTTTT. This gives the protein CASSLGVAGVTGELFF.

This clone has just a few counts. The gene calls are TRBV6-5 and TRBJ1-1; perhaps TRBD1 as D (5 bases). V lost 5 bases to trimming and J lost 3 bases, with 13 bases between them. This CDR3 comprises 14 residues. CDR1 and CDR2 (germline): MNHEY, SVGAGI. The chain's CDR3 is CASSVDRGDTEAFF. The CDR3 DNA sequence: TGTGCCAGCAGTGTCGACCGGGGGGACACTGAAGCTTTCTTT.

The chain recombines TRBV5-5 with TRBJ1-1; 8 nucleotides agree with TRBD1. The CDR3 extends over 15 amino acids. With 4 bases clipped from V and 4 bases from J, the junction kept 9 bases outside the gene matches. In germline, CDR1 is SGHKS, CDR2 YYEKEE (reference sequence). CDR3 sequence reads: CASSVRTGKGTEAFF. For the CDR3, the DNA is TGTGCCAGCAGCGTACGGACAGGGAAGGGCACTGAAGCTTTCTTT.

The chain is built from TRBV5-4 and TRBJ2-5, with D hard to call. Germline CDR1 is SGHNT and CDR2 is YYREEE (reference sequence). This CDR3 is 14 amino acids long. Trimming cost V 0 bases and J 5 bases, with 11 bases left between them. The chain's CDR3 is CASSLGSVGETQYF. For the CDR3, the DNA is TGTGCCAGCAGCTTGGGGTCAGTCGGGGAGACCCAGTACTTC.

The chain employs TRBV6-1 and TRBJ2-7; TRBD1 matches at 9 bases. The CDR3 consists of 14 residues. Germline V CDR1 and CDR2: MNHNS, SASEGT. J gave up 3 bases and V 8 bases, and 8 bases lay outside the gene matches. The CDR3 region has the DNA TGTGCCAGCGCCCAGGGGACAGGGAACTACGAGCAGTACTTC. Amino acid sequence: CASAQGTGNYEQYF.

This clone occurred once. The gene calls are TRBV7-9 and TRBJ2-7; D tentatively reads TRBD1 or TRBD2 (5 bases each). Germline CDR1 and CDR2: SEHNR and FQNEAQ (reference sequence). The CDR3 consists of 15 residues. V shed 4 bases and J shed 6 bases, with 19 bases lying between them. CDR3 protein: CASSSQGERVSEQYF. The CDR3 DNA reads TGTGCCAGCAGCTCCCAAGGGGAGAGGGTTAGCGAGCAGTACTTC.

The chain couples TRBV9 to TRBJ2-1; D perhaps matches TRBD2 (6 bases). The germline V and J ends were trimmed by 5 bases and 0 bases, with 12 bases remaining between them. Germline V gene data show CDR1 as SGDLS and CDR2 as YYNGEE. The length of the CDR3 is 15 residues. The CDR3 coding sequence is TGTGCCAGCAGTCCATGGGGAGGCTCCTACAATGAGCAGTTCTTC. It codes for CASSPWGGSYNEQFF.

J is TRBJ2-4 and V is TRBV7-8; tentatively, D is TRBD2 (5 bases). Trimming shortened V by 5 bases and J by 0 bases, and 14 bases separated the two germline ends. This CDR3 comprises 16 residues. Per the germline V gene, CDR1 is SGHVS and CDR2 is FQNEAQ. The CDR3 sequence is CASSQRPSTAKNIQYF. The CDR3 DNA follows: TGTGCCAGCAGCCAAAGGCCTAGCACAGCCAAAAACATTCAGTACTTC.

Only a few counts were recorded for this clone. The rearrangement joins TRBV28 to TRBJ1-1; D is undetermined. Trimming took 4 bases from V and 3 from J, leaving 15 bases between them. This CDR3 contains 15 residues. Germline assignment: CDR1 MDHEN and CDR2 SYDVKM. The CDR3 nucleotides read TGTGCCAGCAGTTCGAAGTCCTCTAGGGACACTGAAGCTTTCTTT. Amino acids: CASSSKSSRDTEAFF.

V gene TRBV2 combines with J gene TRBJ2-7; TRBD2 is a possible D gene (6 bases). The CDR3 spans 15 residues. The V end lost 5 bases, the J end lost 2 bases, and 16 bases lay between the germline ends. Germline loops: CDR1 SNHLY, CDR2 FYNNEI. CDR3: CASSYTAGRAYEQYF. Written as DNA, the CDR3 is TGTGCCAGCAGTTATACAGCGGGCCGAGCCTACGAGCAGTACTTC.

J is TRBJ2-7 and V is TRBV19; 10 positions match TRBD2. The germline CDR1 and CDR2 sequences are LNHDA and SQIVND (reference sequence). Unmatched junction bases numbered 9, after V lost 1 base and J lost 0 bases. The CDR3 length is 18 residues. The CDR3 spells CASSIGPSGGKLSYEQYF. The CDR3, as DNA: TGTGCCAGTAGTATAGGCCCTAGCGGGGGTAAACTCTCCTACGAGCAGTACTTC.

CDR3 in DNA: TGTGCCAGTAGTCTCGGAAGCAACACCGGGGAGCTGTTTTTT. This codes for CASSLGSNTGELFF. This rearrangement joins TRBV19 to TRBJ2-2; no clear D. The CDR3 length is 14 residues. The germline V gene has CDR1 LNHDA and CDR2 SQIVND (reference sequence). V lost 5 bases to trimming and J lost 2 bases, with 9 bases between them.

This clone showed up just once. V and J are TRBV19 and TRBJ2-3; the D call may be TRBD1 or TRBD2 (5 bases each). Germline V lookup: CDR1 LNHDA, CDR2 SQIVND (reference sequence). The germline V and J ends were trimmed by 5 bases and 0 bases, with 18 bases remaining between them. This CDR3 spans 17 amino acids. The CDR3 DNA is TGTGCCAGTAGTGTTCGTGGGACCCTTCTTAGCACAGATACGCAGTATTTT. Translation gives CASSVRGTLLSTDTQYF.

This clone showed up just once. The chain couples TRBV7-2 to TRBJ2-1, with D hard to call. Germline V CDR1 and CDR2: SGHTA, FQGNSA. The length of the CDR3 is 15 residues. Between the trimmed V and J ends, which lost 5 bases and 0 bases, there was a span of 11 bases. In DNA, the CDR3 is TGTGCCAGCAGCCCTAGTTTTTTCTCCTACAATGAGCAGTTCTTC. Its translation: CASSPSFFSYNEQFF.

V gene TRBV5-1 combines with J gene TRBJ2-2, with unresolved D. Trimming removed 3 bases from V and 9 bases from J, with 15 bases in between. The germline V gene has CDR1 SGHRS and CDR2 YFSETQ. This CDR3 has 14 residues. The CDR3 nucleotides read TGCGCCAGCAGCTCTTCCACGGTTGTCAGGGAGCTGTTTTTT. Encoded protein: CASSSSTVVRELFF.

The rearrangement uses TRBV5-8 and TRBJ1-4; tentative D call: TRBD1 (6 bases). Trimming removed 2 bases at V and 8 bases at J, with 13 bases between. CDR3 length: 14 amino acids. Germline V gene lookup returns CDR1 SGHTS and CDR2 YDEGEE. Written as DNA, the CDR3 is TGTGCCAGCAGCTTCGGGACACTGGTCGAAAAACTGTTTTTT. This gives the protein CASSFGTLVEKLFF.

V usage is TRBV7-2 and J usage is TRBJ2-1; TRBD1 is a possible D gene (6 bases). V gave up 6 bases and J gave up 4 bases, with 10 bases separating them. CDR3 length: 13 residues. Germline V gene data show CDR1 as SGHTA and CDR2 as FQGNSA. The CDR3 loop is CASSSQGYNEQFF. For the CDR3, the DNA is TGTGCCAGCAGTTCTCAGGGGTACAATGAGCAGTTCTTC.

The V gene is TRBV9, the J gene TRBJ1-4; 8 nucleotides agree with TRBD1. The ends lost 6 bases at V and 8 bases at J; junction bases unmatched: 15. CDR1 and CDR2 from the germline V gene are SGDLS and YYNGEE. The CDR3 is made up of 16 amino acids. The CDR3 is CASTLGRTGTSEKLFF. CDR3 DNA: TGTGCCAGCACCTTAGGGAGGACAGGGACGTCGGAAAAACTGTTTTTT.

Judged by abundance, this clone is large (0.1 to 1%). The J gene is TRBJ2-3, the V gene TRBV29-1, with 11 bases identical to TRBD2. Germline lookup yields CDR1 SQVTM and CDR2 ANQGSEA. V shed 6 bases, J shed 2 bases, and the junction held 16 bases outside the gene matches. The CDR3 sequence is 18 residues long. For the CDR3, the DNA is TGCAGCGTCGGCGGACTAGCGGGCCCTAAGGGGGACACAGATACGCAGTATTTT. Translated, it gives CSVGGLAGPKGDTDTQYF.

The CDR3 here is CASSLGVLYNEQFF. The CDR3 region has the DNA TGTGCCAGCAGCTTGGGGGTGCTATACAATGAGCAGTTCTTC. The chain joins TRBV5-8 to TRBJ2-1, with D unclear. The CDR3 covers 14 residues. Trimming stripped 0 bases from V and 4 bases from J, with 8 bases between. In germline, CDR1 is SGHTS, CDR2 YDEGEE.

This chain links TRBV2 with TRBJ1-5; 7 bases are shared with TRBD1. The CDR3 runs 15 residues. After removal of 5 bases from V and 3 bases from J, the junction contained 7 bases not matched to a gene. Per germline, CDR1 SNHLY and CDR2 FYNNEI. The DNA for the CDR3 is TGTGCCAGCAGTCTGAGGACAGGCAACAATCAGCCCCAGCATTTT. Translation gives CASSLRTGNNQPQHF. Together with reference TRBV2 and TRBJ1-5, the CDR3 gives the full variable domain: EPEVTQTPSHQVTQMGQEVILRCVPISNHLYFYWYRQILGQKVEFLVSFYNNEISEKSEIFDDQFSVERPDGSNFTLKIRSTKLEDSAMYFCASSLRTGNNQPQHFGDGTRLSIL.

The gene calls are TRBV5-3 and TRBJ1-2; 7 bases line up with TRBD1. TRBV5-3 is an open reading frame whose function is uncertain. The V gene end was trimmed by 2 bases and the J gene end by 14 bases; junction bases not matched to a gene: 15. CDR3 length equals 14 residues. In DNA, the CDR3 is TGTGCCAGAAGCTTTAGGGACAGATCTATGGCTTTTACCTTC. It translates to CARSFRDRSMAFTF.

This clone was seen a few times. The chain joins TRBV30 to TRBJ1-5; D perhaps matches TRBD1 (5 bases). This CDR3 region has 16 residues. CDR1 and CDR2 (germline): GTSNPN, SVGIG (reference sequence). The V gene lost 1 base and the J gene lost 4 bases, with 17 bases spanning the gap. The CDR3 spells CAWSAPWGIGNQPQHF. Here the CDR3 DNA reads TGTGCCTGGAGTGCTCCGTGGGGGATCGGGAATCAGCCCCAGCATTTT.

This clone is labeled large. V usage is TRBV2 and J usage is TRBJ1-6, with 7 bases matching TRBD1. CDR3 length: 14 residues. CDR1 is SNHLY, CDR2 FYNNEI, per germline. V lost 11 bases to trimming and J lost 10 bases; unmatched junction nucleotides: 14. The CDR3 coding sequence is TGTGCCGTCCTGGAGGGGGCCATTGGGTCACCCCTCCACTTT. Its protein is CAVLEGAIGSPLHF.

On this clone itself: Only one base separates this from a far larger clonotype, so it likely reflects a read error. The gene calls are TRBV11-3 and TRBJ1-6; a weak D match, TRBD1 (5 bases). CDR1 and CDR2 from the germline V gene are SGHNT and YENEEA. The CDR3 contains 14 residues. Trimming shortened V by 5 bases and J by 7 bases, and 12 bases separated the two germline ends. The CDR3 DNA is TGTGCCAGCAGCCAAGCCGGGGCGAATTCACCCCTCCACTTT. Translating it yields CASSQAGANSPLHF.